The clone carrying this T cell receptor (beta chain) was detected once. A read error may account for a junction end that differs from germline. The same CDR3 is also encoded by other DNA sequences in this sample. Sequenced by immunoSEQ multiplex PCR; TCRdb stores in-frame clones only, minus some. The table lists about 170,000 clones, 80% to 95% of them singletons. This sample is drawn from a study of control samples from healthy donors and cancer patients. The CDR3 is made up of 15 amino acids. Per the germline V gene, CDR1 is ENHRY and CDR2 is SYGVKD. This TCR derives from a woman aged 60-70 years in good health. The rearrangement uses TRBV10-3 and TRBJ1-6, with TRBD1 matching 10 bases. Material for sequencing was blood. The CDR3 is CAISPTGGDNSPLHF. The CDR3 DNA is TGTGCCATCAGTCCGACAGGGGGCGATAATTCGCCCCTCCACTTT.